The TCR beta chain described here comes from a study of blood T cell repertoires in COVID-19. Overall study: T cells, B-cell-depleted T cells, or PBMCs provided the cDNA or gDNA that served as material.

Recovered participants had two consecutive negative NP/OP PCR tests, healthcare professional clearance, or symptom resolution. The CDR3 is made up of 15 amino acids. CDR1 SGHAT and CDR2 FQNNGV come from the germline V gene. V trimming: 5 bases; J trimming: 7 bases; junction bases outside the gene matches: 5. Only in-frame clones appear in the TCRdb table, and some are missing; sequencing was by immunoSEQ multiplex PCR. The profile shows about 400,000 clones, under 90% of them singletons. What was sequenced was PBMCs or T cells enriched from blood (not recorded which). The source is a woman in her twenties or thirties who had recovered from COVID-19. J is TRBJ2-1 and V is TRBV11-2; 13 positions agree with TRBD2. Here the CDR3 reads CASSPTGLAGNEQFF. CDR3 nucleotides: TGTGCCAGCAGCCCTACGGGACTAGCGGGAAATGAGCAGTTCTTC.